This record looks at one T cell receptor (beta chain) sequence and its context. The sample is drawn from a study of T cell responses to AZD1222 COVID-19 vaccine. Produced via immunoSEQ multiplex PCR; TCRdb's table is partial and in-frame only. The sample records over 95,000 clones, 70% to 90% being singletons. Germline-derived CDR1 and CDR2 are MGHDK and SYGVNS. The CDR3 runs 14 residues. V lost 1 base to trimming and J lost 1 base, with 7 bases between them. The sequence derives from an adult in good health. The rearrangement links TRBV25-1 to TRBJ2-5; no definite D call. This specimen consisted of peripheral blood, obtained on day 0 of AZD1222 vaccination. CDR3 nucleotide sequence: TGTGCCAGCAGTGAATGGAGTGTCCAAGAGACCCAGTACTTC. Protein: CASSEWSVQETQYF.